The text below deals with one T cell receptor beta chain. Germline-derived CDR1 and CDR2 are SNHLY and FYNNEI. This CDR3 has 17 amino acids. V lost 2 bases, J lost 2 bases, and 5 bases stayed unmatched. Clones were sequenced by immunoSEQ multiplex PCR, and TCRdb holds only the in-frame ones, with some missing. This table has around 20,000 clones, more than 75% appearing once. These data come from a study of T cell changes during pregnancy in multiple sclerosis. The specimen was CD8+ T cells from peripheral blood mononuclear cells, collected after pregnancy. This TCR came from a female donor with multiple sclerosis, enrolled in a pregnancy study. The J gene is TRBJ2-3, the V gene TRBV2; TRBD2 matches 12 bases. The CDR3 protein is CASSETASGGATDTQYF. As DNA, the CDR3 is TGTGCCAGCAGTGAAACGGCTAGCGGGGGGGCCACAGATACGCAGTATTTT.